Following are 7 T cell receptor beta chains from one sample sequenced in a study of cytomegalovirus exposure and HLA in healthy donors (dated by TCRdb to 2016 to 2017). Library prep was done by the immunoSEQ multiplex PCR assay. A mixture of 60 forward primers for TCR Vbeta segments and 13 reverse primers for TCR Jbeta segments was used in the multiplex PCR. TCRdb provides this immuneACCESS table in a form limited to in-frame rearrangements. Some clones are lacking; in checked studies, under half of them reflect an unresolved V gene, and why the rest are absent is not known. A total of about 150,000 clones appear in this sample, about two thirds of them only once. The biggest ten clones account for roughly 1.9% of the sample. Sequencing was carried out using PBMCs. The source of these receptors is an older woman in good health and CMV-seropositive.

The V and J genes are TRBV6-1 and TRBJ1-3; 10 bases are shared with TRBD1. The ends lost 4 bases at V and 4 bases at J; junction bases unmatched: 4. CDR3 length: 15 amino acids. Germline V gene data show CDR1 as MNHNS and CDR2 as SASEGT. The CDR3 sequence is CASSGRTGGGNTIYF. CDR3 nucleotide sequence: TGTGCCAGCAGTGGCAGGACAGGGGGAGGAAACACCATATATTTT.

The chain has TRBV2 and TRBJ1-1, with D unclear. The V gene lost 1 base and the J gene lost 2 bases, with 11 bases spanning the gap. CDR3 length: 15 amino acids. The germline gives CDR1 SNHLY, CDR2 FYNNEI. Here the CDR3 DNA reads TGTGCCAGCAGTGAAGAATCCGCGGTTAACACTGAAGCTTTCTTT. This translates into CASSEESAVNTEAFF.

This clone has only a few counts. This chain uses TRBV28 with TRBJ2-7; D remains unclear. In germline, CDR1 is MDHEN, CDR2 SYDVKM. The CDR3 loop spans 13 amino acids. Trimming shortened V by 6 bases and J by 3 bases, and 12 bases separated the two germline ends. The CDR3 nucleotides are TGTGCCAGCAGCTTGTCTGTAAACTACGAGCAGTACTTC. Translation: CASSLSVNYEQYF.

The rearrangement joins TRBV18 to TRBJ1-1; D may be TRBD1 (5 bases). Germline-derived CDR1 and CDR2 are KGHSH and LQKENI. Trimming removed 0 bases at V and 0 bases at J, with 8 bases between. CDR3 size: 15 residues. The chain's CDR3 is CASSPPGGMNTEAFF. The CDR3 nucleotides read TGTGCCAGCTCACCACCGGGGGGAATGAACACTGAAGCTTTCTTT.

The chain employs TRBV7-3 and TRBJ2-2; 8 bases match TRBD2. The trim removed 5 bases at V and 2 bases at J, leaving 4 bases unmatched. Germline CDR1 is SGHTA and CDR2 is FQGTGA. This CDR3 region has 15 residues. The CDR3 DNA reads TGTGCCAGCAGCCTTAGCGGGGCTAACACCGGGGAGCTGTTTTTT. It is translated as CASSLSGANTGELFF.

This clone was seen only once. The rearrangement uses TRBV11-2 and TRBJ1-2; D possibly corresponds to TRBD1 (5 bases). The length of the CDR3 is 13 residues. Germline V gives CDR1 SGHAT, CDR2 FQNNGV. The V end lost 1 base, the J end lost 8 bases, and 11 bases lay between the germline ends. CDR3 sequence: CASSLVGGEGYTF. In nucleotides, the CDR3 is TGTGCCAGCAGCTTAGTAGGAGGGGAGGGCTACACCTTC. The full variable domain, its missing parts supplied by reference TRBV11-2 and TRBJ1-2, is EAGVAQSPRYKIIEKRQSVAFWCNPISGHATLYWYQQILGQGPKLLIQFQNNGVVDDSQLPKDRFSAERLKGVDSTLKIQPAKLEDSAVYLCASSLVGGEGYTFGSGTRLTVV.

The rearrangement links TRBV2 to TRBJ1-5; D remains ambiguous. This CDR3 spans 15 amino acids. CDR1 is SNHLY and CDR2 is FYNNEI in the germline V gene. V lost 1 base and J 0 bases, leaving 7 bases between the germline ends. The CDR3 loop is CASSEEADSNQPQHF. Here the CDR3 DNA reads TGTGCCAGCAGTGAAGAGGCGGATAGCAATCAGCCCCAGCATTTT. The full variable domain, its missing parts supplied by reference TRBV2 and TRBJ1-5, is EPEVTQTPSHQVTQMGQEVILRCVPISNHLYFYWYRQILGQKVEFLVSFYNNEISEKSEIFDDQFSVERPDGSNFTLKIRSTKLEDSAMYFCASSEEADSNQPQHFGDGTRLSIL.